Below, 4 T cell receptor beta chains from the same sample are listed, as sequenced in a study of blood T cells in healthy people across ages. A sample-barcoded 5' primer and a J-beta primer mix were used in a second PCR of roughly 6 to 12 cycles. TCRdb itself ran the 5' RACE reads through MiXCR, one entry per CDR3 protein. The data show 1.5 million to 2 million distinct CDR3 sequences, roughly 30% seen once. Input material: blood. All receptors come from a woman aged 25 to 45 in good health.

V gene TRBV11-2 combines with J gene TRBJ2-7; a weak D match, TRBD2 (6 bases). The V and J ends lost 5 bases and 7 bases respectively, with 18 bases between them. The CDR3 runs to 14 residues. Germline V gene lookup returns CDR1 SGHAT and CDR2 FQNNGV. CDR3 sequence reads: CASSTGDSLNEQYF. CDR3 in DNA: TGTGCCAGCAGCACCGGGGACTCCCTCAATGAGCAGTACTTC.

The genes are TRBV2 and TRBJ2-7; 9 bases align to TRBD1. Germline CDR1 reads SNHLY; CDR2 reads FYNNEI. The CDR3 totals 15 residues. V shed 7 bases, J shed 1 base, and the junction held 8 bases outside the gene matches. The CDR3 nucleotides are TGTGCCAGCACCCAAACCGGGACAGGGTCCTACGAGCAGTACTTC. Translation: CASTQTGTGSYEQYF.

CDR3 sequence: CSAGRDSRSGYTF. Written as DNA, the CDR3 is TGCAGTGCTGGCCGGGACAGCCGGAGTGGCTACACCTTC. The chain recombines TRBV20-1 with TRBJ1-2, with 7 bases that match TRBD1. The CDR3 runs 13 residues. Germline CDR1 DFQATT, CDR2 SNEGSKA (reference sequence). V trimming: 5 bases; J trimming: 7 bases; junction bases outside the gene matches: 10.

This clonotype was counted a few times. The J gene is TRBJ2-7, the V gene TRBV15, with D tentatively TRBD1 (6 bases). Between the trimmed V and J ends, which lost 3 bases and 7 bases, there was a span of 19 bases. This CDR3 comprises 15 residues. Germline CDR1 LNHNV, CDR2 YYDKDF (reference sequence). CDR3 nucleotide sequence: TGTGCCACCAGCAGGAACCTCGCCGGGACACTTGAGCAGTACTTC. Protein product: CATSRNLAGTLEQYF.